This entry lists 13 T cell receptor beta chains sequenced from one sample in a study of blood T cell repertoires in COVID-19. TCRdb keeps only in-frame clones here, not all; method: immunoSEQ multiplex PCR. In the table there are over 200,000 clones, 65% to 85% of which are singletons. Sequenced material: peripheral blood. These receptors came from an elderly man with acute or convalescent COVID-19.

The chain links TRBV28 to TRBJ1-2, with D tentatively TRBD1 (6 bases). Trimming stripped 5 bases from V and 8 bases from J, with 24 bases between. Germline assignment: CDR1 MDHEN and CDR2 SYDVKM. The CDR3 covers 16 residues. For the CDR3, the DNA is TGTGCCAGCAGTCTAGGGAAAGGACAGTTTGTGCGCGGCTACACCTTC. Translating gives CASSLGKGQFVRGYTF.

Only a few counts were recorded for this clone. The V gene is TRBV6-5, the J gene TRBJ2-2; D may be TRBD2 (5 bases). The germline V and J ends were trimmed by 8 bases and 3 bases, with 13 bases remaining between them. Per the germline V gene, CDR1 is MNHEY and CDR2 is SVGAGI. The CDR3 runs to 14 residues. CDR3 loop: CASRVGRDTGELFF. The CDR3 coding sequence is TGTGCCAGCCGGGTAGGGCGGGACACCGGGGAGCTGTTTTTT.

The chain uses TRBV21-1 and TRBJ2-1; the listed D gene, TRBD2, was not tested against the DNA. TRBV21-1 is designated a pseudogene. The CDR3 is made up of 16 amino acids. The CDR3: CASSKVRTRGSNEQFF. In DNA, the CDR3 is TGTGCCAGCAGCAAAGTTAGGACTAGAGGATCCAATGAGCAGTTCTTC.

The CDR3 protein is CASSPYVREGRYEQYF. The CDR3 DNA reads as TGTGCCAGTAGTCCGTACGTCCGGGAGGGCCGCTACGAGCAGTACTTC. The gene calls are TRBV19 and TRBJ2-7; 8 bases fit TRBD2. Per germline, CDR1 LNHDA and CDR2 SQIVND (reference sequence). V trimming: 5 bases; J trimming: 3 bases; junction bases outside the gene matches: 12. The CDR3 has 16 amino acids.

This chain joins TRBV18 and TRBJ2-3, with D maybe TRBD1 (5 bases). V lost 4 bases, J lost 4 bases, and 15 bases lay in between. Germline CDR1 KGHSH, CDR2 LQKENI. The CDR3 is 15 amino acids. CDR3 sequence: CASSRQGVSADTQYF. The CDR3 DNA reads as TGTGCCAGCTCACGCCAGGGTGTATCGGCAGATACGCAGTATTTT.

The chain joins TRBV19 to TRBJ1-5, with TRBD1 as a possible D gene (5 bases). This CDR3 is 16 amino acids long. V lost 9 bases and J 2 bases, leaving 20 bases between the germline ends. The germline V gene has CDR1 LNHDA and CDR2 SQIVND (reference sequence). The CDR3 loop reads CASRGNRWGGNQPQHF. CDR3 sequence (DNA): TGTGCCAGCAGAGGCAACCGCTGGGGGGGCAATCAGCCCCAGCATTTT.

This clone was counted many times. The CDR3 DNA follows: TGTGCCAGCAGCGTAGGGGTTGCTAGCGGGGGCGCAGATACGCAGTATTTT. Amino acids: CASSVGVASGGADTQYF. J is TRBJ2-3 and V is TRBV9; TRBD2 agrees at 10 bases. CDR3 length: 17 residues. Germline V lookup: CDR1 SGDLS, CDR2 YYNGEE. Unmatched junction bases numbered 8, after V lost 0 bases and J lost 4 bases.

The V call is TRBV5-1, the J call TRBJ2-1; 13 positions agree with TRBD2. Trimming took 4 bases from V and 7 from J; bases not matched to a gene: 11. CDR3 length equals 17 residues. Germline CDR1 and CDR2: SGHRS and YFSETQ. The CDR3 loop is CASSALTSGGPSNEQFF. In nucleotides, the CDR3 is TGCGCCAGCAGCGCCCTGACTAGCGGGGGGCCCTCAAATGAGCAGTTCTTC.

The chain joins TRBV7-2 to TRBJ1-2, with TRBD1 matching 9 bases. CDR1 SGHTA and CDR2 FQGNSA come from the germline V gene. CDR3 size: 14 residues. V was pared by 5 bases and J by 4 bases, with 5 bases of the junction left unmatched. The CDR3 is CASSPRDRAYGYTF. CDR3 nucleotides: TGTGCCAGCAGCCCCCGGGACAGGGCCTATGGCTACACCTTC. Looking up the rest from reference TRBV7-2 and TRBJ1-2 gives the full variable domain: GAGVSQSPSNKVTEKGKDVELRCDPISGHTALYWYRQSLGQGLEFLIYFQGNSAPDKSGLPSDRFSAERTGGSVSTLTIQRTQQEDSAVYLCASSPRDRAYGYTFGSGTRLTVV.

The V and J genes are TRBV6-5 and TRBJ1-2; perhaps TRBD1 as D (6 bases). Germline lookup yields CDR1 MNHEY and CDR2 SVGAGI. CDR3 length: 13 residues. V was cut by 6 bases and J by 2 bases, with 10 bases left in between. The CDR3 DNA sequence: TGTGCCAGCAGGGTACAGGGAAACTATGGCTACACCTTC. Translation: CASRVQGNYGYTF.

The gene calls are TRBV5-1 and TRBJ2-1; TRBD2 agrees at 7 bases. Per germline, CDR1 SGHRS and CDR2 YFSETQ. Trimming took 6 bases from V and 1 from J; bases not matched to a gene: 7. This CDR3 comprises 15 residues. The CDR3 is CASNPAAGSYNEQFF. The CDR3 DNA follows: TGCGCCAGCAACCCGGCAGCGGGATCCTACAATGAGCAGTTCTTC.

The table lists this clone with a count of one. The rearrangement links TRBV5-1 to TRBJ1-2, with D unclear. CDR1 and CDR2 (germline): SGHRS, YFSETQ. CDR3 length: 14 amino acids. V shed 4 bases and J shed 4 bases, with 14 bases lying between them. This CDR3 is CASSDTSGFYGYTF. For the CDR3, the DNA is TGCGCCAGCAGCGACACCTCAGGTTTCTATGGCTACACCTTC.

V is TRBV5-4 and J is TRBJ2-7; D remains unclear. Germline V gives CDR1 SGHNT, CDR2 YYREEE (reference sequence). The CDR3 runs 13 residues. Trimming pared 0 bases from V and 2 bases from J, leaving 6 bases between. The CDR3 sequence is CASSLDLAYEQYF. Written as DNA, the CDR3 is TGTGCCAGCAGCTTGGATTTAGCCTACGAGCAGTACTTC.